Only a few counts were recorded for the clone carrying this TCR beta chain. The antigen remains unidentified. Described treatment: oral pan-JAK inhibitor, 5-10 mg twice daily. Obtained from alopecia areata patients were lesional scalp punch biopsies along with peripheral blood. The CDR3 runs to 17 residues. J gave up 3 bases and V 2 bases, and 7 bases lay outside the gene matches. These data belong to a study of CD8+ T cells in alopecia areata. cDNA serving as the sequencing template came from extracted, reverse transcribed RNA. Here immunoSEQ multiplex PCR was the method, and the copy in TCRdb shows in-frame clones only, minus some. The sample has roughly 100,000 clones, 40% to 50% seen once. General study results and limits: Scalp samples also contribute reads from the resident alphabeta T cells found in normal skin.

The clonotype was recovered from a human donor with alopecia areata. The genes are TRBV23-1 and TRBJ2-6, with 7 bases identical to TRBD1. TRBV23-1 is designated an ORF whose function remains uncertain. Sequenced here: CD8+ T cells sorted from blood, sampled at week 24, from a patient treated with tofacitinib. The CDR3 bases are TGCGCCAGCAGTCAACAGACAGGGAGAAGTGGGGCCAACGTCCTGACTTTC. This encodes CASSQQTGRSGANVLTF.